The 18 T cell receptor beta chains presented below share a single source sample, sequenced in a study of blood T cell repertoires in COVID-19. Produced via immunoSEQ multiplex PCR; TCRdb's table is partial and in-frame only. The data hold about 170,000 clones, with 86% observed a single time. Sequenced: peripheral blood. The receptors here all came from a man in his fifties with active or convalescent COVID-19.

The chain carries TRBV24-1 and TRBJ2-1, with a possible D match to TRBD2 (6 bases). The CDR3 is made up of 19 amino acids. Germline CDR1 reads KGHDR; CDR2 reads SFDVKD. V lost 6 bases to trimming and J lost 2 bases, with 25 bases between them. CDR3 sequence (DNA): TGTGCCACCAGTCCCCTGGACGGTCAAGAGCCGGGAGCCTACAATGAGCAGTTCTTC. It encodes CATSPLDGQEPGAYNEQFF.

The CDR3 loop reads CASSLVGEREYLHIQYF. The CDR3, as DNA: TGTGCCAGCAGCTTGGTGGGGGAGCGGGAGTACTTACACATTCAGTACTTC. V is TRBV5-6 and J is TRBJ2-4; 8 nucleotides align to TRBD2. Per germline, CDR1 SGHDT and CDR2 YYEEEE. V shed 0 bases and J 8 bases; nucleotides not matched to a gene: 13. The CDR3 contains 17 residues.

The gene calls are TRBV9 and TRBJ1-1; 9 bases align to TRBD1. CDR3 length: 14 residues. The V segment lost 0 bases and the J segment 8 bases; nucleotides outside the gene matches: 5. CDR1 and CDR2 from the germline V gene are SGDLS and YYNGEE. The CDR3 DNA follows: TGTGCCAGCAGCGTAGGGGGTGGGACAGGGGAAGCTTTCTTT. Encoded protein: CASSVGGGTGEAFF.

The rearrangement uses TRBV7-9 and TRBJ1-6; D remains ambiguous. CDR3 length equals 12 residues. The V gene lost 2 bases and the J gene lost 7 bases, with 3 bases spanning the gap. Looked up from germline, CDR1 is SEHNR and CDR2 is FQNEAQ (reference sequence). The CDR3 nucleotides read TGTGCCAGCAGCTTACAGAATTCACCCCTCCACTTT. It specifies CASSLQNSPLHF.

CDR3 sequence: CASSLQGAQTEAFF. CDR3 coding DNA: TGTGCCAGCAGCTTGCAGGGGGCGCAAACTGAAGCTTTCTTT. The chain couples TRBV7-9 to TRBJ1-1; 8 nucleotides line up with TRBD1. The junction had 5 bases not matched to a gene; V was cut back by 3 bases and J by 5 bases. The CDR3 is 14 residues long. The germline V gene has CDR1 SEHNR and CDR2 FQNEAQ (reference sequence). The full variable domain, completed using reference TRBV7-9 and TRBJ1-1, is DTGVSQNPRHKITKRGQNVTFRCDPISEHNRLYWYRQTLGQGPEFLTYFQNEAQLEKSRLLSDRFSAERPKGSFSTLEIQRTEQGDSAMYLCASSLQGAQTEAFFGQGTRLTVV.

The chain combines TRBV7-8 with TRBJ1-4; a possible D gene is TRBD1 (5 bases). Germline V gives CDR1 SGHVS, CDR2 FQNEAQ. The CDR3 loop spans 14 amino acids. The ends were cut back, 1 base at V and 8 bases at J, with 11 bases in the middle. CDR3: CASSLDAREEKLFF. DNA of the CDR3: TGTGCCAGCAGCTTAGACGCCAGGGAAGAAAAACTGTTTTTT.

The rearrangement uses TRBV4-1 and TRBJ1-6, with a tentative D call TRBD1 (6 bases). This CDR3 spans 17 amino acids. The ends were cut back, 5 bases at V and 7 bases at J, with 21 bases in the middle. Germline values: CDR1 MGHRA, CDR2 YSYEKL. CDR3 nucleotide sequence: TGCGCCAGCAGCTCTACTGGGGGCGCTTTTCGGAATTCACCCCTCCACTTT. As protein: CASSSTGGAFRNSPLHF.

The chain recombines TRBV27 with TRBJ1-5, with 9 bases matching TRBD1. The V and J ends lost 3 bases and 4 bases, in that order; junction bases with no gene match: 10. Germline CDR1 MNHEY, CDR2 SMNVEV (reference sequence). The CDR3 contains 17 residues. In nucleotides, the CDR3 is TGTGCCAGCAGTTTCTCCTTGACAGGGGGTGGTAATCAGCCCCAGCATTTT. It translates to CASSFSLTGGGNQPQHF.

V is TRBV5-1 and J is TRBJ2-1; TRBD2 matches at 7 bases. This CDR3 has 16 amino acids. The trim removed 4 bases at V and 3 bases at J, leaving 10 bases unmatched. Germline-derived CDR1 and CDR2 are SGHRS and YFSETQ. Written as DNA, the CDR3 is TGCGCCAGCAGCCTGGACGGCTCGGGGGGCTACAATGAGCAGTTCTTC. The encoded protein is CASSLDGSGGYNEQFF.

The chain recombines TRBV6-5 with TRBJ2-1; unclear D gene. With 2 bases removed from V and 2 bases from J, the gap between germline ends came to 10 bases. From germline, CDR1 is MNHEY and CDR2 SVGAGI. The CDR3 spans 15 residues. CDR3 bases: TGTGCCAGCAGTTACGAATGGGCCGCCTACAATGAGCAGTTCTTC. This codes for CASSYEWAAYNEQFF.

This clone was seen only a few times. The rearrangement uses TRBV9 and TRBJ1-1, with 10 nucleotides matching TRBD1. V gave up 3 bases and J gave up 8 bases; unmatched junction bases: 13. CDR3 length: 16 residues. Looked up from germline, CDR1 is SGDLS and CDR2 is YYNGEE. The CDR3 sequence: CASSEGPGQGISEAFF. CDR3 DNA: TGTGCCAGCAGCGAAGGCCCGGGACAGGGGATCTCGGAAGCTTTCTTT.

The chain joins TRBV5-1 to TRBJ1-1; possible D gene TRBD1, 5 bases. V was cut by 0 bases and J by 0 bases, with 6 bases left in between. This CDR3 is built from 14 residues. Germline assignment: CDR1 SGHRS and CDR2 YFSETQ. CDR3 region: CASSLDRLNTEAFF. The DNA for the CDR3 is TGCGCCAGCAGCTTGGACAGGCTGAACACTGAAGCTTTCTTT.

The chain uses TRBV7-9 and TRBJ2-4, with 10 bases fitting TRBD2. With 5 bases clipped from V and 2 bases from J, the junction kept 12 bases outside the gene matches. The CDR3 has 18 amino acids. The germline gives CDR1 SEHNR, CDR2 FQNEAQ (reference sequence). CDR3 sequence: CASSRPAGGRLTKNIQYF. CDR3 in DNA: TGTGCCAGCAGCCGGCCAGCGGGGGGGCGCTTAACCAAAAACATTCAGTACTTC. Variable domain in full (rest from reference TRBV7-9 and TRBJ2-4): DTGVSQNPRHKITKRGQNVTFRCDPISEHNRLYWYRQTLGQGPEFLTYFQNEAQLEKSRLLSDRFSAERPKGSFSTLEIQRTEQGDSAMYLCASSRPAGGRLTKNIQYFGAGTRLSVL.

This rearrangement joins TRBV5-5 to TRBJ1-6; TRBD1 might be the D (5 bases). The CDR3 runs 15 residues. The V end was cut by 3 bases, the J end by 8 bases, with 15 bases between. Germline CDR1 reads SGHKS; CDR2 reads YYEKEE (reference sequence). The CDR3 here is CASSSAGYSYSPLHF. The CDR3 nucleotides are TGTGCCAGCAGCTCCGCAGGGTATAGTTATTCACCCCTCCACTTT.

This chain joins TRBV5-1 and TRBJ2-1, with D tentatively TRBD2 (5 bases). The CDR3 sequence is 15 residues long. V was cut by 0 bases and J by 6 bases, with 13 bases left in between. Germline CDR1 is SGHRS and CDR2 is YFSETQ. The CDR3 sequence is CASSLGTPAANEQFF. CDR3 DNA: TGCGCCAGCAGCTTGGGGACCCCAGCGGCCAATGAGCAGTTCTTC.

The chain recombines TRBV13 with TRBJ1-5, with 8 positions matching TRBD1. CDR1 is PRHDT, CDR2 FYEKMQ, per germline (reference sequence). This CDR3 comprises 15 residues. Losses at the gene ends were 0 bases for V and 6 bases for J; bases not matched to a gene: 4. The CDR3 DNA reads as TGTGCCAGCAGCTTAGGGGACAGGGCTGGTCAGCCCCAGCATTTT. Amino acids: CASSLGDRAGQPQHF.

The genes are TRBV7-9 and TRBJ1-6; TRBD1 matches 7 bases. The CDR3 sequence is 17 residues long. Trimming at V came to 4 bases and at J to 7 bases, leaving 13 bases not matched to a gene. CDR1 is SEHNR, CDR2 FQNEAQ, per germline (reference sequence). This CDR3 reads CASSSRQGSRRNSPLHF. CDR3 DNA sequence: TGTGCCAGCAGCTCCCGACAGGGCTCGAGGAGGAATTCACCCCTCCACTTT.

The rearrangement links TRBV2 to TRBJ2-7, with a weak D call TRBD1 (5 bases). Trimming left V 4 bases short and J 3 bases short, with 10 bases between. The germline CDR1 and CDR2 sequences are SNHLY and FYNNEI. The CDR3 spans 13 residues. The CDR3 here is CASSVIRDYEQYF. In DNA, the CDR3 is TGTGCCAGCAGTGTAATCAGGGACTACGAGCAGTACTTC.